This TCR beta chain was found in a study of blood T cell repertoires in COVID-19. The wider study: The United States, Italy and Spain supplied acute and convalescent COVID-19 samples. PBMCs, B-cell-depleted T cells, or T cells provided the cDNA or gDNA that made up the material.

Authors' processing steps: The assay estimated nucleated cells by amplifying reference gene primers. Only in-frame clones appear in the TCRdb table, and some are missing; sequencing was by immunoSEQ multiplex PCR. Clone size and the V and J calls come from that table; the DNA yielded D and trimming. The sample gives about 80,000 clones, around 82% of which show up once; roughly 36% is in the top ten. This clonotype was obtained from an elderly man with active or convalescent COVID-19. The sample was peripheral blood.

The DNA of the CDR3 is TGCAGTGCTAGTGGTGGAAAGGGCGGGGAAAAACTGTTTTTT. Translation gives CSASGGKGGEKLFF. This chain links TRBV20-1 with TRBJ1-4; D unresolved. This CDR3 has 14 residues. V lost 3 bases and J 8 bases, leaving 16 bases between the germline ends. Looked up from germline, CDR1 is DFQATT and CDR2 is SNEGSKA (reference sequence).